The 18 T cell receptor beta chains below were found in one sample sequenced in a study of control samples from healthy donors and cancer patients. Sequencing used immunoSEQ multiplex PCR; TCRdb keeps in-frame clones, though not all of them. The sample yields roughly 150,000 clones, 70% to 90% seen once. Sequencing used blood. These receptors came from a man younger than 30 in good health.

The V call is TRBV28, the J call TRBJ2-7, with a possible D match to TRBD1 (8 bases). The V end lost 6 bases, the J end lost 6 bases, and 21 bases lay between the germline ends. This CDR3 has 15 residues. Germline V gene lookup returns CDR1 MDHEN and CDR2 SYDVKM. The DNA of the CDR3 is TGTGCCAGCAGGCCTTCCCAGGACAGGGAGGGCGAGCAGTACTTC. It yields the protein CASRPSQDREGEQYF. Variable domain in full (rest from reference TRBV28 and TRBJ2-7): DVKVTQSSRYLVKRTGEKVFLECVQDMDHENMFWYRQDPGLGLRLIYFSYDVKMKEKGDIPEGYSVSREKKERFSLILESASTNQTSMYLCASRPSQDREGEQYFGPGTRLTVT.

The chain carries TRBV28 and TRBJ1-2; 7 bases are a match to TRBD1. Germline loops: CDR1 MDHEN, CDR2 SYDVKM. There are 12 residues in the CDR3. Trimming took 6 bases from V and 4 from J; bases not matched to a gene: 2. CDR3 nucleotide sequence: TGTGCCAGCAGCGACAGGGTCTATGGCTACACCTTC. Protein product: CASSDRVYGYTF.

The V and J genes are TRBV5-1 and TRBJ1-5; D gene uncertain. Trimming left V 0 bases short and J 6 bases short, with 7 bases between. Germline assignment: CDR1 SGHRS and CDR2 YFSETQ. The CDR3 is 13 amino acids. In DNA form, the CDR3 reads TGCGCCAGCAGCTTGGTGGTGGGTCAGCCCCAGCATTTT. This translates into CASSLVVGQPQHF.

V gene TRBV7-8 combines with J gene TRBJ2-1; TRBD2 might be the D (5 bases). V was pared by 3 bases and J by 3 bases, with 12 bases between. The CDR3 spans 15 residues. The germline V gene encodes CDR1 SGHVS and CDR2 FQNEAQ. The CDR3 is CASSLVAGNYNEQFF. For the CDR3, the DNA is TGTGCCAGCAGCTTGGTGGCGGGTAACTACAATGAGCAGTTCTTC.

The chain has TRBV11-1 and TRBJ2-3; 8 nucleotides align to TRBD1. CDR1 SGHAT and CDR2 FQDESV come from the germline V gene (reference sequence). The CDR3 has 14 residues. Losses at the gene ends were 4 bases for V and 4 bases for J; bases not matched to a gene: 4. DNA for the CDR3: TGTGCCAGCAGCTCGACAGGGGAGGCAGATACGCAGTATTTT. Translating it yields CASSSTGEADTQYF.

This clone appeared a single time. J is TRBJ1-5 and V is TRBV27, with D perhaps TRBD1 (6 bases). The germline V gene has CDR1 MNHEY and CDR2 SMNVEV (reference sequence). V dropped 6 bases and J dropped 1 base, with 19 bases sitting between them. The CDR3 loop spans 17 amino acids. This CDR3 is CASRQGRSGISNQPQHF. The CDR3 DNA reads as TGTGCCAGCAGACAGGGAAGGAGTGGTATAAGCAATCAGCCCCAGCATTTT.

The gene calls are TRBV28 and TRBJ1-5, with D possibly being TRBD1 (6 bases). Germline assignment: CDR1 MDHEN and CDR2 SYDVKM. The CDR3 has 13 amino acids. Trimming removed 7 bases at V and 4 bases at J, with 11 bases between. The CDR3 region is CASTKGGNQPQHF. The CDR3 DNA reads as TGTGCCAGCACCAAGGGGGGAAATCAGCCCCAGCATTTT.

This clone was seen just once. The chain couples TRBV11-2 to TRBJ1-2; D is unresolved. Germline lookup yields CDR1 SGHAT and CDR2 FQNNGV. The CDR3 is 14 amino acids. The V gene lost 4 bases and the J gene lost 5 bases, with 14 bases spanning the gap. CDR3 in DNA: TGTGCCAGCAGCTACCGCGTCGGAGGATATGGCTACACCTTC. Protein sequence: CASSYRVGGYGYTF.

The chain couples TRBV19 to TRBJ1-4, with a possible D match to TRBD1 (6 bases). Trimming took off 6 bases at V and 0 bases at J, with 11 bases between the two ends. The CDR3 has 15 amino acids. The germline gives CDR1 LNHDA, CDR2 SQIVND (reference sequence). CDR3 region: CASSRDTSTNEKLFF. Written as DNA, the CDR3 is TGTGCCAGTAGCAGGGACACATCAACTAATGAAAAACTGTTTTTT.

This chain links TRBV7-2 with TRBJ1-2, with a weak D call TRBD1 (5 bases). Trimming pared 2 bases from V and 3 bases from J, leaving 16 bases between. The germline CDR1 and CDR2 sequences are SGHTA and FQGNSA. CDR3 length: 16 amino acids. CDR3 sequence: CASSLSGQGGYYGYTF. The CDR3 DNA reads as TGTGCCAGCAGCTTAAGTGGTCAGGGCGGCTACTATGGCTACACCTTC.

V is TRBV5-1 and J is TRBJ2-2; 10 nucleotides agree with TRBD2. CDR1 is SGHRS, CDR2 YFSETQ, per germline. The V and J ends lost 10 bases and 6 bases, in that order; junction bases with no gene match: 12. The CDR3 spans 15 residues. The CDR3 here is CAPSAAGGPAGELFF. The CDR3, as DNA: TGCGCCCCCAGCGCAGCGGGGGGGCCGGCCGGGGAGCTGTTTTTT.

The chain links TRBV5-6 to TRBJ1-1; D gene uncertain. Germline V gene sequence: CDR1 SGHDT, CDR2 YYEEEE. Deletions cut 0 bases from V and 1 base from J, with 4 bases between. This CDR3 comprises 13 residues. CDR3 loop: CASSLARNTEAFF. The DNA for the CDR3 is TGTGCCAGCAGCTTGGCAAGGAACACTGAAGCTTTCTTT.

The rearrangement joins TRBV4-1 to TRBJ1-5; unclear D gene. Germline CDR1 reads MGHRA; CDR2 reads YSYEKL. The V and J ends lost 2 bases and 7 bases respectively, with 9 bases between them. The CDR3 runs 13 residues. The CDR3 DNA is TGCGCCAGCAGCCAAATTGCGTCCCAGCCCCAGCATTTT. Translated: CASSQIASQPQHF.

J is TRBJ2-5 and V is TRBV16; D is unclear. Germline lookup yields CDR1 KGHSY and CDR2 FQNENV. CDR3 size: 14 residues. V shed 0 bases and J shed 0 bases, with 5 bases lying between them. The CDR3 loop reads CASSQSRNQETQYF. As DNA, the CDR3 is TGTGCCAGCAGCCAATCCCGGAACCAAGAGACCCAGTACTTC. Variable domain in full (rest from reference TRBV16 and TRBJ2-5): GEEVAQTPKHLVRGEGQKAKLYCAPIKGHSYVFWYQQVLKNEFKFLISFQNENVFDETGMPKERFSAKCLPNSPCSLEIQATKLEDSAVYFCASSQSRNQETQYFGPGTRLLVL.

The chain links TRBV4-3 to TRBJ2-7; 8 positions match TRBD1. The CDR3 has 16 amino acids. The V segment lost 1 base and the J segment 5 bases; nucleotides outside the gene matches: 10. Germline loops: CDR1 LGHNA, CDR2 YSLEER. The CDR3 nucleotides are TGCGCCAGCAGCCAAGCGCTCGGACAGGGAGGCGACGAGCAGTACTTC. Translation gives CASSQALGQGGDEQYF.

The chain combines TRBV20-1 with TRBJ1-2; D not certain. V lost 0 bases, J lost 8 bases, and 7 bases lay in between. Germline V gene data show CDR1 as DFQATT and CDR2 as SNEGSKA (reference sequence). There are 11 residues in the CDR3. DNA for the CDR3: TGCAGTGCTAGAGAAGTGACAGGCTACACCTTC. The encoded protein is CSAREVTGYTF.

The chain joins TRBV28 to TRBJ1-5; D is unresolved. The CDR3 spans 15 residues. The V gene lost 1 base and the J gene lost 3 bases, with 10 bases spanning the gap. Per germline, CDR1 MDHEN and CDR2 SYDVKM. CDR3 nucleotides: TGTGCCAGCAGTTTATCTGGTACTCTCAATCAGCCCCAGCATTTT. As protein: CASSLSGTLNQPQHF.

This clone was observed a single time. The chain combines TRBV28 with TRBJ1-1; tentatively, D is TRBD1 (6 bases). Per germline, CDR1 MDHEN and CDR2 SYDVKM. The ends were cut back, 5 bases at V and 3 bases at J, with 13 bases in the middle. The CDR3 contains 14 residues. The CDR3 is CASSQGTGDTEAFF. CDR3 in DNA: TGTGCCAGCAGTCAGGGGACGGGGGACACTGAAGCTTTCTTT.